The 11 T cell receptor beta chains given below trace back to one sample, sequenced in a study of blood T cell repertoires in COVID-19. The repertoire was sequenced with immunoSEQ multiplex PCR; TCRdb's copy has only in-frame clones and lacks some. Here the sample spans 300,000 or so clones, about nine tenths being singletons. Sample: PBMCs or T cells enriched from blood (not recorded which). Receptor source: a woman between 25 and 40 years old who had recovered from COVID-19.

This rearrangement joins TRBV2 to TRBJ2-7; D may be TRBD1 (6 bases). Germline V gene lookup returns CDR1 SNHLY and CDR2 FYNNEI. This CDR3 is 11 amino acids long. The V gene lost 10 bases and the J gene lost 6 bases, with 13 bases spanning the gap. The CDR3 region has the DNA TGTGCCACCCAGGGGTATGGCGAGCAGTACTTC. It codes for CATQGYGEQYF.

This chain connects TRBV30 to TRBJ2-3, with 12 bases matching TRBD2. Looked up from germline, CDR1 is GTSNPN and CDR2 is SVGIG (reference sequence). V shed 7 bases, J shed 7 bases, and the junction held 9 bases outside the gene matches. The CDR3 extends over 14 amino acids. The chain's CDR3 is CASDGLAGTYTQYF. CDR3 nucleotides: TGTGCCTCCGACGGACTAGCGGGAACCTATACGCAGTATTTT. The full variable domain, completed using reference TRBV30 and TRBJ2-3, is SQTIHQWPATLVQPVGSPLSLECTVEGTSNPNLYWYRQAAGRGLQLLFYSVGIGQISSEVPQNLSASRPQDRQFILSSKKLLLSDSGFYLCASDGLAGTYTQYFGPGTRLTVL.

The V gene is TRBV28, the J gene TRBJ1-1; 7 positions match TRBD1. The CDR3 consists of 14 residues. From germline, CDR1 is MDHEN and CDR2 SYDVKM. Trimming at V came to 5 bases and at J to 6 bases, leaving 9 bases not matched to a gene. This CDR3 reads CASSATGLWAEAFF. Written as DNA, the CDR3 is TGTGCCAGCAGTGCGACAGGGTTATGGGCTGAAGCTTTCTTT.

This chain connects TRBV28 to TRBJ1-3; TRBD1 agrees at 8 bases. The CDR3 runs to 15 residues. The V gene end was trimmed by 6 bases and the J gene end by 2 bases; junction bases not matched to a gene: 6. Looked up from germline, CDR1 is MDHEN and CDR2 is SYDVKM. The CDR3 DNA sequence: TGTGCCAGCAGGAAGGACAGGGTTCCTGGAAACACCATATATTTT. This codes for CASRKDRVPGNTIYF.

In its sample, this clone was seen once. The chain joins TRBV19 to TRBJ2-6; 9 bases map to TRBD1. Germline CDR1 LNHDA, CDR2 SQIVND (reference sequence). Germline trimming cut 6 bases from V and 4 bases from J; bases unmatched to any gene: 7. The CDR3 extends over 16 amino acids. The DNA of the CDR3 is TGTGCCAGTAGCACACAGGGGGCGTTAGGGGCCAACGTCCTGACTTTC. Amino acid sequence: CASSTQGALGANVLTF.

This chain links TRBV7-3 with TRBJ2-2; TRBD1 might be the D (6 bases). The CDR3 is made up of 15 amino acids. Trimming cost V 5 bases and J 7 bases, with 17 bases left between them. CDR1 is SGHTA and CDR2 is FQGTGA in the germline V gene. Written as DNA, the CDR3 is TGTGCCAGCAGCCGAGGGGGAGCTAGGGACGGGGAGCTGTTTTTT. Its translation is CASSRGGARDGELFF.

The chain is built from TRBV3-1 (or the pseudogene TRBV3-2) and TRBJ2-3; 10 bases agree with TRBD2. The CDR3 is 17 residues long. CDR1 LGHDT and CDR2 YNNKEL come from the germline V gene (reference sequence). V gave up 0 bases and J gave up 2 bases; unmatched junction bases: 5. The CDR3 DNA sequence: TGTGCCAGCAGCCAAGATCCACTAGCGGGACTCACAGATACGCAGTATTTT. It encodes CASSQDPLAGLTDTQYF.

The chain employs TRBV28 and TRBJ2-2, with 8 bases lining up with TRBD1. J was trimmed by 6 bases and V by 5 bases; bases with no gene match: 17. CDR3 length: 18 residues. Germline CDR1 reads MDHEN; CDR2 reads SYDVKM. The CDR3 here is CASSILFSTGEVAGELFF. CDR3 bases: TGTGCCAGCAGTATACTATTTTCGACAGGGGAGGTAGCCGGGGAGCTGTTTTTT.

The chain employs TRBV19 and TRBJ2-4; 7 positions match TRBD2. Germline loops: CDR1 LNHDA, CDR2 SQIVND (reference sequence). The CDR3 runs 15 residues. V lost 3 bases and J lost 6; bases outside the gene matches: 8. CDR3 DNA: TGTGCCAGTAGTATCTCTGGGACTAATGGAAACATTCAGTACTTC. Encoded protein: CASSISGTNGNIQYF.

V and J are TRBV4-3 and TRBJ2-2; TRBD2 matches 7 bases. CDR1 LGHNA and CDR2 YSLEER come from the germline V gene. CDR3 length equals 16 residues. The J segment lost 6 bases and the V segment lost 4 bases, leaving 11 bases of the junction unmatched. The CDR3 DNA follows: TGCGCCAGCAGCCCCTCCTGGGGAGGGGTGGCCGGGGAGCTGTTTTTT. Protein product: CASSPSWGGVAGELFF.

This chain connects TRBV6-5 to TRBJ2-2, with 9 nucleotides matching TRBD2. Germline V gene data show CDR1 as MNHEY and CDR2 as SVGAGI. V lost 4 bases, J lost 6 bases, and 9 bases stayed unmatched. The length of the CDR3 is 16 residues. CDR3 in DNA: TGTGCCAGCAGTTCCCCAGCGGGAGGAGAGGCCGGGGAGCTGTTTTTT. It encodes CASSSPAGGEAGELFF.